Each of the 17 T cell receptor beta chains below was sequenced from the same sample in a study of shared clonotypes between healthy human individuals. The assay was immunoSEQ multiplex PCR, and TCRdb's table has in-frame clones only and misses some. The table includes 90,000 to 100,000 clones, roughly 50% detected once. The sample taken for sequencing was PBMCs. The source of these receptors is a woman in her 40s in good health. Some clones in this sample may be carry-over from other donors' samples.

The chain's CDR3 is CASSLISGTGETQYF. The DNA for the CDR3 is TGTGCCAGCAGCTTGATCTCTGGGACCGGAGAGACCCAGTACTTC. The chain combines TRBV5-5 with TRBJ2-5, with D perhaps TRBD1 or TRBD2 (5 bases each). The CDR3 loop spans 15 amino acids. The germline V gene has CDR1 SGHKS and CDR2 YYEKEE (reference sequence). V shed 1 base and J shed 4 bases, with 14 bases lying between them.

A single count supports this clone. This chain uses TRBV30 with TRBJ1-2, with D possibly matching TRBD1 (5 bases). Trimming left V 2 bases short and J 5 bases short, with 12 bases between. Germline assignment: CDR1 GTSNPN and CDR2 SVGIG (reference sequence). The CDR3 contains 13 residues. The CDR3 protein is CAWSPGRQYGYTF. The CDR3 DNA sequence: TGTGCCTGGAGTCCGGGACGGCAATATGGCTACACCTTC.

This chain joins TRBV9 and TRBJ2-3, with a possible D match to TRBD1 (5 bases). The CDR3 runs 14 residues. V was clipped by 3 bases and J by 6 bases, with 14 bases between them. Germline CDR1 and CDR2: SGDLS and YYNGEE. In DNA form, the CDR3 reads TGTGCCAGCAGCGCGGACAACCCTGGGGATACGCAGTATTTT. The encoded protein is CASSADNPGDTQYF.

There are a few counts of this clone. This sequence joins TRBV10-3 and TRBJ1-3; no clear D gene. CDR1 is ENHRY and CDR2 is SYGVKD in the germline V gene. V was shortened by 0 bases and J by 4 bases, with 10 bases between the two germline ends. The CDR3 covers 15 residues. CDR3 DNA: TGTGCCATCAGTGAGTCATGGGCAGCAGGAAACACCATATATTTT. It encodes CAISESWAAGNTIYF.

There are a few counts of this clone. The chain is built from TRBV4-3 and TRBJ2-7; D is uncertain. The CDR3 is 13 residues long. Trimming took off 1 base at V and 4 bases at J, with 8 bases between the two ends. Germline lookup yields CDR1 LGHNA and CDR2 YSLEER. CDR3 in amino acids: CASSQGKGYEQYF. CDR3 DNA: TGCGCCAGCAGCCAAGGGAAAGGTTACGAGCAGTACTTC.

V gene TRBV28 combines with J gene TRBJ2-1, with D hard to call. The CDR3 is made up of 13 amino acids. CDR1 is MDHEN and CDR2 is SYDVKM in the germline V gene. The germline V and J ends were trimmed by 6 bases and 2 bases, with 8 bases remaining between them. The CDR3 spells CASRAPTYNEQFF. The CDR3, as DNA: TGTGCCAGCAGGGCACCGACCTACAATGAGCAGTTCTTC. Looking up the rest from reference TRBV28 and TRBJ2-1 gives the full variable domain: DVKVTQSSRYLVKRTGEKVFLECVQDMDHENMFWYRQDPGLGLRLIYFSYDVKMKEKGDIPEGYSVSREKKERFSLILESASTNQTSMYLCASRAPTYNEQFFGPGTRLTVL.

The chain couples TRBV14 to TRBJ2-1; possible D gene TRBD2, 6 bases. Germline lookup yields CDR1 SGHDN and CDR2 FVKESK. This CDR3 has 14 amino acids. With 5 bases removed from V and 7 bases from J, the gap between germline ends came to 15 bases. The CDR3 sequence is CASSKPGLKNEQFF. The CDR3 DNA reads TGTGCCAGCAGCAAGCCGGGACTTAAAAATGAGCAGTTCTTC. The complete variable domain, with remaining parts taken from reference TRBV14 and TRBJ2-1, reads EAGVTQFPSHSVIEKGQTVTLRCDPISGHDNLYWYRRVMGKEIKFLLHFVKESKQDESGMPNNRFLAERTGGTYSTLKVQPAELEDSGVYFCASSKPGLKNEQFFGPGTRLTVL.

As for this clone: A single base is all that separates this from a far larger clone, so a read error is likely. CDR3 nucleotides: TGTGCCAGCAGCTTGGGGCCTTCCGAGAGCTCTGGAAACACCATGTATTTT. Protein product: CASSLGPSESSGNTMYF. V gene TRBV5-4 combines with J gene TRBJ1-3; D is unresolved. Germline assignment: CDR1 SGHNT and CDR2 YYREEE (reference sequence). The CDR3 is 17 amino acids.

This clone occurred a few times. This chain uses TRBV5-1 with TRBJ2-1, with TRBD2 matching over 7 bases. V gave up 3 bases and J gave up 9 bases; unmatched junction bases: 6. CDR1 is SGHRS and CDR2 is YFSETQ in the germline V gene. This CDR3 contains 13 residues. The CDR3 sequence: CASSYGTTSEQFF. Here the CDR3 DNA reads TGCGCCAGCAGCTATGGGACTACTAGTGAGCAGTTCTTC.

The chain employs TRBV28 and TRBJ2-7; 7 bases match TRBD1. CDR3 size: 14 residues. The V and J ends lost 6 bases and 6 bases, in that order; junction bases with no gene match: 11. Germline V gives CDR1 MDHEN, CDR2 SYDVKM. CDR3 sequence reads: CASRAGRGGREQYF. The CDR3 nucleotides read TGTGCCAGCAGGGCCGGGCGAGGGGGCCGCGAGCAGTACTTC.

On this clone: A read error is likely here: a far larger clone is one base away. The CDR3 region is CTPSSGSGRGTQYF. For the CDR3, the DNA is TGCACTCCTTCTAGCGGGAGCGGGAGAGGGACCCAGTACTTC. This chain uses TRBV1 with TRBJ2-5; the table's D call, TRBD2, was not checked against the DNA. TRBV1 is a documented pseudogene. The CDR3 is made up of 14 amino acids.

This clone was detected only a few times. The gene calls are TRBV9 and TRBJ1-1; the D gene is possibly TRBD1 (6 bases). With 0 bases removed from V and 10 bases from J, the gap between germline ends came to 16 bases. Germline V lookup: CDR1 SGDLS, CDR2 YYNGEE. The CDR3 spans 14 residues. CDR3 coding DNA: TGTGCCAGCAGCGTAGATCAAGGGGGTCTGGGAGCTTTCTTT. Translated: CASSVDQGGLGAFF.

The chain recombines TRBV27 with TRBJ2-7; unclear D gene. The CDR3 totals 15 residues. Trimming shortened V by 7 bases and J by 1 base, and 17 bases separated the two germline ends. Germline assignment: CDR1 MNHEY and CDR2 SMNVEV (reference sequence). In nucleotides, the CDR3 is TGTGCCAGCAATTCCCGTTCCGCCAGGTCCTACGAGCAGTACTTC. This gives the protein CASNSRSARSYEQYF.

For this clone: The likely explanation is a read error, given a far larger clone one base away. The chain links TRBV7-9 to TRBJ2-4; the match to TRBD2 covers 7 bases. CDR3 length: 15 amino acids. Germline V gene sequence: CDR1 SEHNR, CDR2 FQNEAQ (reference sequence). The DNA for the CDR3 is TGTGCCAGCAGCTTACTTGGGGACTACCAAAACATTCAGCACTTC. Protein sequence: CASSLLGDYQNIQHF.

The genes are TRBV10-3 and TRBJ2-2; D uncertain. Trimming cost V 0 bases and J 4 bases, with 3 bases left between them. The length of the CDR3 is 13 residues. Germline V CDR1 and CDR2: ENHRY, SYGVKD. CDR3 coding DNA: TGTGCCATCAGTGAGTCTACCACCGGGGAGCTGTTTTTT. Translated: CAISESTTGELFF.

As concerns this clone: A far more abundant clone sits one base away, making this likely a read error. The chain uses TRBV7-7 and TRBJ2-5, with D possibly called TRBD1 or TRBD2 (5 bases each). CDR3 length: 13 residues. Trimming left V 5 bases short and J 1 base short, with 8 bases between. Germline-derived CDR1 and CDR2 are SSHAT and FNYEAQ (reference sequence). DNA for the CDR3: TGTGCCAGCAGCCGGGACCTCCAAGAGACCCAGTACTTC. Protein sequence: CASSRDLQETQYF.

The gene calls are TRBV5-6 and TRBJ2-2; no clear D. Germline-derived CDR1 and CDR2 are SGHDT and YYEEEE. The CDR3 has 14 amino acids. V was shortened by 4 bases and J by 1 base, with 8 bases between the two germline ends. The CDR3 nucleotides read TGTGCCAGCAGCACCCCAAGGAACACCGGGGAGCTGTTTTTT. As protein: CASSTPRNTGELFF.